These T cell receptor beta chains were read from a single sample in a study of blood T cell repertoires in COVID-19. The repertoire was sequenced with immunoSEQ multiplex PCR; TCRdb's copy has only in-frame clones and lacks some. Among 250,000 to 400,000 clones, around 87% were seen once, and the ten largest hold over 4%. Input material: PBMCs or T cells enriched from blood (not recorded which). The receptors derive from a woman younger than 45 who had recovered from COVID-19. CDR3s include the opening cysteine and the closing phenylalanine or tryptophan. The D gene is left open where the match is weak. Clone size is given for some rows only: seen once, a few or many times, or a class if the clone is expanded.

clone_size | d_call | j_call | v_call | cdr3_nt | cdr3_aa
. | . | TRBJ1-6 | TRBV4-3 | TGCGCCAGCAGCCAAGGCCCTGCAGGGGACCTTAATTCACCCCTCCACTTT | CASSQGPAGDLNSPLHF
. | . | TRBJ1-4 | TRBV27 | TGTGCCAGCAGTTTATCGACAGGAAGCTTTGAAAAACTGTTTTTT | CASSLSTGSFEKLFF
. | . | TRBJ1-3 | TRBV5-1 | TGCGCCAGCAGCTACACAGGGATAGGAAACACCATATATTTT | CASSYTGIGNTIYF
. | . | TRBJ2-7 | TRBV12-3/TRBV12-4 | TGTGCCAGGAGAGCTGACAGGAGCTACGAGCAGTACTTC | CARRADRSYEQYF
. | . | TRBJ1-4 | TRBV28 | TGTGCCAGCAGTTTACCGGGTTTTAATGAAAAACTGTTTTTT | CASSLPGFNEKLFF
. | . | TRBJ1-1 | TRBV2 | TGTGCCAGCAGGGACAGAGACGCGAACACTGAAGCTTTCTTT | CASRDRDANTEAFF
once | . | TRBJ1-1 | TRBV5-1 | TGCGCCAGCAGCAACCAGGGGCCACCGAACACTGAAGCTTTCTTT | CASSNQGPPNTEAFF
. | . | TRBJ1-5 | TRBV6-5 | TGTGCCAGCAGCTTCGACCCCGGGGGCAATCAGCCCCAGCATTTT | CASSFDPGGNQPQHF
. | . | TRBJ2-7 | TRBV19 | TGTGCCAGTAGTCAGTACGGAGCGGGCGAGCAGTACTTC | CASSQYGAGEQYF
. | TRBD1 | TRBJ1-5 | TRBV6-4 | TGTGCCAGCAGTGATCCCGAAGGGACAGGGGATAGGTGTGGGAATCAGCCCCAGCATTTT | CASSDPEGTGDRCGNQPQHF
. | . | TRBJ1-5 | TRBV19 | TGTGCCAGTACCGCTGGGGGGGGCAATCAGCCCCAGCATTTT | CASTAGGGNQPQHF
. | . | TRBJ1-2 | TRBV28 | TGTGCCAGCAGTTTATCCGCGGACTATGGCTACACCTTC | CASSLSADYGYTF
. | . | TRBJ1-2 | TRBV5-4 | TGTGCCAGCAGCGCGGACAGTAACTATGGCTACACCTTC | CASSADSNYGYTF
. | TRBD1 | TRBJ1-1 | TRBV19 | TGTGCCAGCATGCCGGGACAGGGGAACACTGAAGCTTTCTTT | CASMPGQGNTEAFF
. | . | TRBJ1-4 | TRBV9 | TGTGCCAGCAGCTTCCCCCCGGACAACTCAGAAAAACTGTTTTTT | CASSFPPDNSEKLFF
. | . | TRBJ2-5 | TRBV6-5 | TGTGCCAGCAGACGTCAGATACAGGGATCCCAGTACTTC | CASRRQIQGSQYF
. | . | TRBJ2-5 | TRBV18 | TGTGCCAGCTCACCCTCGAAGCCCTTTGAGAGCCAGTACTTC | CASSPSKPFESQYF
. | . | TRBJ1-5 | TRBV6-5 | TGTGCCAGCAGCGAGCAGGGGCCTAATCAGCCCCAGCATTTT | CASSEQGPNQPQHF
. | . | TRBJ2-5 | TRBV2 | TGTGCCAGCAGTGTTCAGGGACTGAGGGAGGAGACCCAGTACTTC | CASSVQGLREETQYF
. | TRBD1 | TRBJ1-1 | TRBV29-1 | TGCAGCGTCAACGGACAGGGCACTGAAGCTTTCTTT | CSVNGQGTEAFF
. | . | TRBJ2-3 | TRBV3-1/TRBV3-2 | TGTGCCAGCAGCCAAGATCAGGGTGGTTCAGATACGCAGTATTTT | CASSQDQGGSDTQYF
. | TRBD1 | TRBJ2-5 | TRBV5-6 | TGTGCCAGCAGCTTGGGTTCAGGGGGTCCGGAGACCCAGTACTTC | CASSLGSGGPETQYF
. | . | TRBJ2-7 | TRBV3-1/TRBV3-2 | TGTGCCAGCAGCCCTGACAGCTACGAGCAGTACTTC | CASSPDSYEQYF
. | . | TRBJ2-5 | TRBV7-9 | TGTGCCAGCAGCTTAGGGGGTCGTCGGGGTAACCAAGAGACCCAGTACTTC | CASSLGGRRGNQETQYF
few | TRBD1 | TRBJ2-5 | TRBV7-9 | TGTGCCAGCAGCTGGCCCGGGACAGGAGTAAGAGAGACCCAGTACTTC | CASSWPGTGVRETQYF
. | TRBD2 | TRBJ2-3 | TRBV6-1 | TGTGCCAGCAGTGAAGTGGTACTAGCGGGGGCCCGCACAGATACGCAGTATTTT | CASSEVVLAGARTDTQYF
. | . | TRBJ1-5 | TRBV4-2 | TGTGCCAGCAGCCAAGAGCCCGGACACAATCAGCCCCAGCATTTT | CASSQEPGHNQPQHF
once | . | TRBJ2-1 | TRBV5-6 | TGTGCCAGCAGCTTAAACGGGGGAGCATACAATGAGCAGTTCTTC | CASSLNGGAYNEQFF
few | . | TRBJ1-4 | TRBV7-9 | TGTGCCAGCAGCTTAGCACAGTTGGAAAAACTGTTTTTT | CASSLAQLEKLFF
. | . | TRBJ1-2 | TRBV6-2/TRBV6-3 | TGTGCCAGCAGTTACGGACAGCTTAACTATGGCTACACCTTC | CASSYGQLNYGYTF
. | TRBD2 | TRBJ2-2 | TRBV7-2 | TGTGCCAGCAGCTATAGCGGGGGAAACACCGGGGAGCTGTTTTTT | CASSYSGGNTGELFF
. | TRBD1 | TRBJ2-2 | TRBV28 | TGTGCCAGCAGTTTATCGCGGACAGGGGGGACCGGGGAGCTGTTTTTT | CASSLSRTGGTGELFF
. | . | TRBJ1-6 | TRBV28 | TGTGCCAGCAGCTCCCCATCCGGGAGCTCCTATAATTCACCCCTCCACTTT | CASSSPSGSSYNSPLHF
. | . | TRBJ1-3 | TRBV19 | TGTGCCAGTAGTATGGTCCTGGACTCCTCCTCTGGAAACACCATATATTTT | CASSMVLDSSSGNTIYF
. | . | TRBJ1-4 | TRBV6-5 | TGTGCCAGCAGTTCGGGGTTCGGAGCGCCTAATGAAAAACTGTTTTTT | CASSSGFGAPNEKLFF
. | TRBD1 | TRBJ1-5 | TRBV2 | TGTGCCAGCAGTTTTACCCTGGGACAGGGGATAAGCAATCAGCCCCAGCATTTT | CASSFTLGQGISNQPQHF
. | . | TRBJ2-5 | TRBV2 | TGTGCCACATCCGAGGGCCGGGAGACCCAGTACTTC | CATSEGRETQYF
. | . | TRBJ1-3 | TRBV9 | TGTGCCAGCAGCTCGGGGTGGAGTGGAAACACCATATATTTT | CASSSGWSGNTIYF
few | . | TRBJ1-1 | TRBV21-1 | TGTGCCAGCAGCCCCCGAGGTCCGGGTGAGAACACTGAAGCTTTCTTT | CASSPRGPGENTEAFF
. | TRBD1 | TRBJ1-1 | TRBV6-5 | TGTGCCAGCAGGTTGGACAGGGAGACTTGGCGAGCTTTCTTT | CASRLDRETWRAFF
few | . | TRBJ1-5 | TRBV6-1 | TGTGCCAGCAGTGAAAACAGAAACAATCAGCCCCAGCATTTT | CASSENRNNQPQHF
. | . | TRBJ1-2 | TRBV5-7 | TGTGCCAGCAGCTTGGGGGCAGGGGATGCTAACTATGGCTACACCTTC | CASSLGAGDANYGYTF
. | TRBD1 | TRBJ1-4 | TRBV5-5 | TGTGCCAGCAGCTGGGCGACAGGGGTTAATGAAAAACTGTTTTTT | CASSWATGVNEKLFF
. | . | TRBJ1-1 | TRBV6-5 | TGTGCCAGCAGTCAAACCCAACAGTCGGAAGCTTTCTTT | CASSQTQQSEAFF
once | . | TRBJ2-7 | TRBV25-1 | TGTGCCAGCAGTGAGGGCCGGGGAAGCTCCTACGAGCAGTACTTC | CASSEGRGSSYEQYF
. | . | TRBJ1-2 | TRBV29-1 | TGCAGCGTTGAAGCTGGCACTCCTAGGCGCTATGGCTACACCTTC | CSVEAGTPRRYGYTF
. | . | TRBJ1-2 | TRBV5-5 | TGTGCCAGCAGCTTATCTAGATCTAACTATGGCTACACCTTC | CASSLSRSNYGYTF
. | TRBD1 | TRBJ1-2 | TRBV27 | TGTGCCAGCAGAACAGGGGGCGAGGTCTATGGCTACACCTTC | CASRTGGEVYGYTF
few | TRBD2 | TRBJ2-3 | TRBV12-5 | TGTGCTAGTGGTCTGACACGACTAGCGGGGCCCGACACAGATACGCAGTATTTT | CASGLTRLAGPDTDTQYF
. | TRBD1 | TRBJ1-3 | TRBV2 | TGTGCCAGCAGTGAGTTGGACAGGGGGCGAGGCACCATATATTTT | CASSELDRGRGTIYF
. | TRBD1 | TRBJ2-3 | TRBV4-2 | TGTGCCAGCAGCCAACCTGGGACAGGGGGGACAGATACGCAGTATTTT | CASSQPGTGGTDTQYF
. | . | TRBJ2-2 | TRBV6-5 | TGTGCCTCCTCCACCGGGACCGGGGAGCTGTTTTTT | CASSTGTGELFF
. | . | TRBJ1-5 | TRBV21-1 | TGTGCCAGCAGCAAAACGACAGGGGGGTATCGGCCCCAGCATTTT | CASSKTTGGYRPQHF
. | . | TRBJ2-7 | TRBV7-2 | TGTGCCAGCAGCCCCACAGGAGCCTACGAGCAGTACTTC | CASSPTGAYEQYF
. | . | TRBJ2-7 | TRBV30 | TGTGCCTGGAGTGCTCAGTCTTACGAGCAGTACTTC | CAWSAQSYEQYF